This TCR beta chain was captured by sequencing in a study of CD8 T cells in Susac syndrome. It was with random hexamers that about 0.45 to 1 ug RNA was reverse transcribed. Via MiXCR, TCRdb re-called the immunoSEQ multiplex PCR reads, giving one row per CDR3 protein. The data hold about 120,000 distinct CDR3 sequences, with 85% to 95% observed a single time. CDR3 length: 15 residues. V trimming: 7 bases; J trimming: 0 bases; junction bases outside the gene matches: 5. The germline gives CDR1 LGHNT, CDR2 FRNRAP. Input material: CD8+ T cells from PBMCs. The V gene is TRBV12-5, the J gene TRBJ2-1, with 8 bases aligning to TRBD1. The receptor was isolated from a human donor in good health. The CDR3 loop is CASAAGGSSYNEQFF. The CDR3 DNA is TGTGCTAGTGCCGCAGGGGGCAGCTCCTACAATGAGCAGTTCTTC.